Below, 7 T cell receptor beta chains from the same sample are listed, as sequenced in a study of blood T cell repertoires in COVID-19. Produced via immunoSEQ multiplex PCR; TCRdb's table is partial and in-frame only. The sample contains 190,000 or so clones, roughly nine tenths of which appear only once. The sample taken for sequencing was peripheral blood. All receptors derive from a man aged 35-49 years with acute or convalescent COVID-19.

This clone appeared a single time. This chain joins TRBV4-2 and TRBJ2-1, with 9 nucleotides matching TRBD1. The CDR3 loop spans 15 amino acids. CDR1 and CDR2 from the germline V gene are LGHNA and YNFKEQ. Losses at the gene ends were 0 bases for V and 10 bases for J; bases not matched to a gene: 7. As DNA, the CDR3 is TGTGCCAGCAGCCAAGATCGGACAGGGGAGGACGAGCAGTTCTTC. Encoded protein: CASSQDRTGEDEQFF.

Regarding this clone: Other DNA sequences within the sample encode an identical CDR3. V and J are TRBV6-5 and TRBJ2-7; D may be TRBD1 (5 bases). The CDR3 length is 13 residues. Germline CDR1 is MNHEY and CDR2 is SVGAGI. Trimming took 6 bases from V and 1 from J, leaving 10 bases between them. The CDR3 DNA reads TGTGCCAGCAGAAACACAGGTTCCTACGAGCAGTACTTC. Encoded protein: CASRNTGSYEQYF.

The V call is TRBV15, the J call TRBJ2-3, with D possibly TRBD2 on 6 matching bases. V was shortened by 1 base and J by 3 bases, with 17 bases between the two germline ends. The germline gives CDR1 LNHNV, CDR2 YYDKDF (reference sequence). The CDR3 loop spans 17 amino acids. CDR3 region: CATSRGGEGASTDTQYF. The CDR3 DNA reads as TGTGCCACCAGCAGAGGGGGGGAAGGGGCGTCGACAGATACGCAGTATTTT.

The chain employs TRBV18 and TRBJ1-1, with TRBD1 identical over 7 bases. Germline trimming cut 3 bases from V and 1 base from J; bases unmatched to any gene: 5. Germline CDR1 and CDR2: KGHSH and LQKENI. CDR3 length: 15 residues. This CDR3 is CASSPVQGRNTEAFF. CDR3 in DNA: TGTGCCAGCTCACCCGTACAGGGGCGGAACACTGAAGCTTTCTTT.

The chain recombines TRBV11-2 with TRBJ1-6; the match to TRBD1 covers 7 bases. V lost 5 bases and J lost 0; bases outside the gene matches: 7. The CDR3 has 17 residues. CDR1 is SGHAT and CDR2 is FQNNGV in the germline V gene. The CDR3 coding sequence is TGTGCCAGCAGCCCCTTCCGGGACAGCTCCTATAATTCACCCCTCCACTTT. Its protein is CASSPFRDSSYNSPLHF.

V is TRBV27 and J is TRBJ2-1; possibly TRBD1 for D (6 bases). The CDR3 length is 16 residues. Per germline, CDR1 MNHEY and CDR2 SMNVEV (reference sequence). V was pared by 4 bases and J by 3 bases, with 16 bases between. CDR3 residues: CASSWTAENLYNEQFF. The CDR3 DNA sequence: TGTGCCAGCAGTTGGACAGCAGAAAATCTCTACAATGAGCAGTTCTTC.

The chain links TRBV5-1 to TRBJ1-1; D gene uncertain. The length of the CDR3 is 13 residues. Germline V gene sequence: CDR1 SGHRS, CDR2 YFSETQ. Trimming removed 4 bases from V and 3 bases from J, with 10 bases in between. CDR3 DNA sequence: TGCGCCAGCAGCGCATTCCGGGACACTGAAGCTTTCTTT. Translating gives CASSAFRDTEAFF.